Presented here are 27 T cell receptor beta chains from one specimen sequenced in a study of blood T cell repertoires in COVID-19. The protocol was immunoSEQ multiplex PCR, while the TCRdb copy is restricted to in-frame clones and leaves out a portion. Counted here are approximately 150,000 clones, approximately 89% occurring once; the ten biggest clones make up roughly 1.5%. Sequencing was done on a sample of peripheral blood. The origin of the receptors is a woman aged 45-59 years with acute or convalescent COVID-19.

The chain employs TRBV9 and TRBJ1-5; D call uncertain. This CDR3 spans 15 amino acids. Germline CDR1 and CDR2: SGDLS and YYNGEE. Trimming took 4 bases from V and 2 from J, leaving 13 bases between them. The CDR3 region has the DNA TGTGCCAGCAGCATAGACATTGGTGGCAATCAGCCCCAGCATTTT. This sequence encodes CASSIDIGGNQPQHF.

The chain employs TRBV7-9 and TRBJ1-2; D not resolved. Germline assignment: CDR1 SEHNR and CDR2 FQNEAQ (reference sequence). The CDR3 has 13 amino acids. Trimming took 1 base from V and 3 from J, leaving 6 bases between them. The CDR3 bases are TGTGCCAGCAGCTTAGGGGCGTACTATGGCTACACCTTC. This codes for CASSLGAYYGYTF.

The chain recombines TRBV19 with TRBJ1-2; 7 positions match TRBD1. The CDR3 has 15 residues. Per germline, CDR1 LNHDA and CDR2 SQIVND (reference sequence). V trimming: 3 bases; J trimming: 5 bases; junction bases outside the gene matches: 9. The CDR3 protein is CASSMEPGGVYGYTF. The CDR3 nucleotides read TGTGCCAGTAGTATGGAACCAGGGGGAGTGTATGGCTACACCTTC.

V gene TRBV5-6 combines with J gene TRBJ1-5; D might be TRBD1 (5 bases). V was pared by 1 base and J by 3 bases, with 14 bases between. The CDR3 covers 16 residues. Germline CDR1 reads SGHDT; CDR2 reads YYEEEE. Here the CDR3 reads CASSLWQGRLNQPQHF. The CDR3 DNA sequence: TGTGCCAGCAGCTTGTGGCAGGGCCGCCTCAATCAGCCCCAGCATTTT.

This sequence joins TRBV7-9 and TRBJ2-1; 9 bases align to TRBD1. The CDR3 covers 15 residues. J lost 8 bases, V lost 3 bases, and 8 bases had no gene match. Germline V gene data show CDR1 as SEHNR and CDR2 as FQNEAQ (reference sequence). The CDR3 region is CASSLGQGGQDEQFF. The CDR3 DNA is TGTGCCAGCAGCTTGGGACAGGGCGGGCAGGATGAGCAGTTCTTC.

This clone occurred once. V is TRBV2 and J is TRBJ2-6; no definite D call. The germline CDR1 and CDR2 sequences are SNHLY and FYNNEI. The CDR3 has 14 residues. Trimming removed 7 bases at V and 1 base at J, with 8 bases between. CDR3 DNA: TGTGCCAGCACCCTTGAGTCTGGGGCCAACGTCCTGACTTTC. Encoded protein: CASTLESGANVLTF.

The gene calls are TRBV5-1 and TRBJ2-2, with D unclear. The germline V gene has CDR1 SGHRS and CDR2 YFSETQ. The CDR3 is 14 amino acids. Deletions cut 3 bases from V and 2 bases from J, with 8 bases between. The CDR3 sequence: CASSYSTNTGELFF. The CDR3 bases are TGCGCCAGCAGCTACTCGACTAACACCGGGGAGCTGTTTTTT.

In DNA form, the CDR3 reads TGTGCCAGCAGCTTAGGGCTAGCGGGCAGGTCCGTGGCCAAAAACATTCAGTACTTC. Its protein is CASSLGLAGRSVAKNIQYF. V and J are TRBV5-4 and TRBJ2-4, with TRBD2 matching over 8 bases. CDR1 is SGHNT, CDR2 YYREEE, per germline (reference sequence). The CDR3 runs to 19 residues. Trimming removed 2 bases from V and 1 base from J; junction bases left unmatched: 14. Based on the CDR3 plus reference TRBV5-4 and TRBJ2-4, the full variable domain is ETGVTQSPTHLIKTRGQQVTLRCSSQSGHNTVSWYQQALGQGPQFIFQYYREEENGRGNFPPRFSGLQFPNYSSELNVNALELDDSALYLCASSLGLAGRSVAKNIQYFGAGTRLSVL.

The sample holds one count of this clone. The J gene is TRBJ1-1, the V gene TRBV7-9; the D is unclear. The germline V and J ends were trimmed by 11 bases and 4 bases, with 17 bases remaining between them. The CDR3 length is 13 residues. The V gene's germline CDR1 is SEHNR and CDR2 FQNEAQ (reference sequence). The CDR3 DNA reads as TGTGCCTCCTCGCGGCCTTCGACCACTGAAGCTTTCTTT. Protein product: CASSRPSTTEAFF.

The CDR3 nucleotides read TGTGCCAGCAGCCAAGTTTTGCGGGACGGGGACAATGAGCAGTTCTTC. It yields the protein CASSQVLRDGDNEQFF. The chain carries TRBV3-1 (or the pseudogene TRBV3-2) and TRBJ2-1, with a possible D match to TRBD2 (6 bases). Germline CDR1 LGHDT, CDR2 YNNKEL (reference sequence). Trimming removed 1 base from V and 5 bases from J, with 15 bases in between. This CDR3 has 16 residues.

The genes are TRBV28 and TRBJ2-1; D call uncertain. The CDR3 is 12 residues long. In germline, CDR1 is MDHEN, CDR2 SYDVKM. V gave up 7 bases and J gave up 4 bases, with 8 bases separating them. CDR3 sequence: CASTTAYNEQFF. CDR3 nucleotides: TGTGCCAGCACTACAGCATACAATGAGCAGTTCTTC.

The J gene is TRBJ2-5, the V gene TRBV3-1 (or the pseudogene TRBV3-2); 12 bases fit TRBD2. From germline, CDR1 is LGHDT and CDR2 YNNKEL (reference sequence). This CDR3 contains 15 residues. V lost 5 bases and J lost 1; bases outside the gene matches: 2. In DNA form, the CDR3 reads TGTGCCAGCAGCTGGACTAGCGGGACCCAAGAGACCCAGTACTTC. Its translation is CASSWTSGTQETQYF.

The J gene is TRBJ2-7, the V gene TRBV5-1; 7 nucleotides agree with TRBD2. This CDR3 region has 16 residues. Germline V gene sequence: CDR1 SGHRS, CDR2 YFSETQ. V lost 4 bases and J lost 5; bases outside the gene matches: 15. CDR3 residues: CASSRIGVAGVDEQYF. CDR3 nucleotide sequence: TGCGCCAGCAGCCGAATTGGGGTTGCGGGAGTGGACGAGCAGTACTTC.

The rearrangement links TRBV18 to TRBJ2-7, with D possibly matching TRBD2 (5 bases). Germline V gene lookup returns CDR1 KGHSH and CDR2 LQKENI. The V end was cut by 0 bases, the J end by 0 bases, with 9 bases between. CDR3 length: 15 residues. The CDR3 DNA sequence: TGTGCCAGCTCACCACCCGGACTGAGCTCCTACGAGCAGTACTTC. The encoded protein is CASSPPGLSSYEQYF.

The chain has TRBV6-5 and TRBJ1-2; weak D call: TRBD1 (6 bases). CDR1 and CDR2 from the germline V gene are MNHEY and SVGAGI. The CDR3 covers 14 residues. The V end lost 5 bases, the J end lost 4 bases, and 14 bases lay between the germline ends. CDR3 loop: CASSLYTGIYGYTF. DNA for the CDR3: TGTGCCAGCAGTCTATACACAGGGATCTATGGCTACACCTTC.

The gene calls are TRBV18 and TRBJ1-1; a possible D gene is TRBD1 (5 bases). Trimming took off 2 bases at V and 4 bases at J, with 14 bases between the two ends. The CDR3 contains 15 residues. Germline V lookup: CDR1 KGHSH, CDR2 LQKENI. The CDR3 protein is CASSPNQGFGTEAFF. In nucleotides, the CDR3 is TGTGCCAGCTCACCAAATCAGGGTTTTGGCACTGAAGCTTTCTTT.

CDR3: CASSQGGRDSPLHF. The CDR3 DNA follows: TGTGCCAGCAGCCAAGGCGGGAGGGATTCACCCCTCCACTTT. This sequence joins TRBV3-1 (or the pseudogene TRBV3-2) and TRBJ1-6; no reliable D call. Germline V lookup: CDR1 LGHDT, CDR2 YNNKEL (reference sequence). The CDR3 length is 14 residues. Trimming took 1 base from V and 8 from J, leaving 9 bases between them.

The chain links TRBV7-8 to TRBJ2-7; 14 positions agree with TRBD2. The CDR3 has 16 residues. J was trimmed by 4 bases and V by 5 bases; bases with no gene match: 7. Germline loops: CDR1 SGHVS, CDR2 FQNEAQ. The CDR3 loop is CASSLTSGRAHYEQYF. CDR3 coding DNA: TGTGCCAGCAGCCTGACTAGCGGGAGGGCCCATTACGAGCAGTACTTC.

The chain links TRBV6-6 to TRBJ2-3, with 8 bases fitting TRBD2. The germline CDR1 and CDR2 sequences are MNHNY and SVGAGI (reference sequence). This CDR3 has 16 residues. Losses at the gene ends were 6 bases for V and 7 bases for J; bases not matched to a gene: 15. DNA for the CDR3: TGTGCCAGCAGACCAGATAGCGGGGCCCCTTTCAATACGCAGTATTTT. Encoded protein: CASRPDSGAPFNTQYF.

The V gene is TRBV6-5, the J gene TRBJ1-3; 10 nucleotides align to TRBD1. This CDR3 spans 16 amino acids. V trimming: 0 bases; J trimming: 4 bases; junction bases outside the gene matches: 3. Germline V gene data show CDR1 as MNHEY and CDR2 as SVGAGI. The CDR3 spells CASSYSGQGPGNTIYF. In DNA form, the CDR3 reads TGTGCCAGCAGTTACTCGGGACAGGGGCCCGGAAACACCATATATTTT.

The V call is TRBV5-1, the J call TRBJ1-2, with D possibly TRBD1 on 5 matching bases. Germline CDR1 and CDR2: SGHRS and YFSETQ. V was shortened by 0 bases and J by 7 bases, with 10 bases between the two germline ends. The CDR3 consists of 13 residues. CDR3 in amino acids: CASSLDQGAGYTF. The CDR3 DNA reads as TGCGCCAGCAGCTTGGACCAAGGGGCTGGCTACACCTTC. The full variable domain, its missing parts supplied by reference TRBV5-1 and TRBJ1-2, is KAGVTQTPRYLIKTRGQQVTLSCSPISGHRSVSWYQQTPGQGLQFLFEYFSETQRNKGNFPGRFSGRQFSNSRSEMNVSTLELGDSALYLCASSLDQGAGYTFGSGTRLTVV.

The genes are TRBV4-2 and TRBJ2-3, with D unresolved. With 0 bases removed from V and 3 bases from J, the gap between germline ends came to 16 bases. Per germline, CDR1 LGHNA and CDR2 YNFKEQ. This CDR3 contains 17 residues. CDR3 in amino acids: CASSQDAEASSTDTQYF. CDR3 bases: TGTGCCAGCAGCCAAGATGCCGAAGCTAGTTCGACAGATACGCAGTATTTT.

The chain carries TRBV27 and TRBJ1-3, with D possibly matching TRBD1 (6 bases). The V gene's germline CDR1 is MNHEY and CDR2 SMNVEV (reference sequence). CDR3 length: 14 residues. Trimming shortened V by 3 bases and J by 2 bases, and 8 bases separated the two germline ends. The CDR3 reads CASSLGGPGNTIYF. DNA for the CDR3: TGTGCCAGCAGTTTGGGGGGGCCTGGAAACACCATATATTTT.

This chain joins TRBV10-3 and TRBJ2-5; 9 positions match TRBD2. Losses at the gene ends were 3 bases for V and 5 bases for J; bases not matched to a gene: 4. Germline CDR1 ENHRY, CDR2 SYGVKD. There are 14 residues in the CDR3. CDR3 amino acids: CAISDLAGSETQYF. The CDR3 DNA sequence: TGTGCCATCAGTGATCTAGCGGGATCCGAGACCCAGTACTTC.

The chain joins TRBV27 to TRBJ1-2, with D possibly TRBD1 on 6 matching bases. Trimming left V 2 bases short and J 7 bases short, with 14 bases between. The germline V gene encodes CDR1 MNHEY and CDR2 SMNVEV (reference sequence). This CDR3 has 14 amino acids. The CDR3 is CASSLDRSLSGYTF. Written as DNA, the CDR3 is TGTGCCAGCAGTTTAGACAGGAGCCTGAGTGGCTACACCTTC.

The chain joins TRBV29-1 to TRBJ1-3; D gene unclear. Germline V lookup: CDR1 SQVTM, CDR2 ANQGSEA. This CDR3 comprises 12 residues. The V gene lost 2 bases and the J gene lost 4 bases, with 6 bases spanning the gap. The CDR3 DNA reads TGCAGCGTTGAACTAGTCGGAAACACCATATATTTT. It codes for CSVELVGNTIYF.

This clone was observed a handful of times. V gene TRBV14 combines with J gene TRBJ2-1, with 9 bases aligning to TRBD2. CDR1 and CDR2 from the germline V gene are SGHDN and FVKESK. J was trimmed by 4 bases and V by 0 bases; bases with no gene match: 10. This CDR3 contains 18 residues. DNA for the CDR3: TGTGCCAGCAGCCAAGATCTCCTTGGCGGGAGGGTGTACAATGAGCAGTTCTTC. Encoded protein: CASSQDLLGGRVYNEQFF.